Following are 20 T cell receptor beta chains from one sample sequenced in a study of blood T cells in healthy people across ages. Through a sample-barcoded 5' primer and a J-beta primer mix, a second PCR was run for 7 to 11 cycles. TCRdb reprocessed the 5' RACE reads with MiXCR, giving one entry per CDR3 protein. The profile shows approximately 880,000 distinct CDR3 sequences, roughly 43% of them singletons. The specimen sequenced was blood. All receptors derive from a man between 25 and 39 years old in good health.

J is TRBJ2-2 and V is TRBV5-1; TRBD1 matches 7 bases. The J segment lost 8 bases and the V segment lost 4 bases, leaving 8 bases of the junction unmatched. Germline V CDR1 and CDR2: SGHRS, YFSETQ. The CDR3 is 14 amino acids. CDR3 DNA: TGCGCCAGCAGCCCGTCAGGACAGGAAGGGGAGCTGTTTTTT. Its protein product is CASSPSGQEGELFF.

V usage is TRBV6-2 or TRBV6-3 and J usage is TRBJ2-3; TRBD2 aligns across 10 bases. Germline CDR1 is MNHEY and CDR2 is SVGEGT. With V trimmed by 2 bases and J by 4 bases, 9 bases remained unmatched. This CDR3 has 17 amino acids. CDR3 sequence: CASSYLTAGGPPDTQYF. The CDR3, as DNA: TGTGCCAGCAGTTACCTGACAGCGGGGGGGCCCCCAGATACGCAGTATTTT.

The rearrangement joins TRBV28 to TRBJ2-1, with 9 bases aligning to TRBD1. After removal of 5 bases from V and 6 bases from J, the junction contained 5 bases not matched to a gene. The germline gives CDR1 MDHEN, CDR2 SYDVKM. CDR3 length: 14 amino acids. This CDR3 reads CASSRDRVPNEQFF. The CDR3 DNA is TGTGCCAGCAGTCGGGACAGGGTCCCCAATGAGCAGTTCTTC. Complete variable domain (other parts from reference TRBV28 and TRBJ2-1): DVKVTQSSRYLVKRTGEKVFLECVQDMDHENMFWYRQDPGLGLRLIYFSYDVKMKEKGDIPEGYSVSREKKERFSLILESASTNQTSMYLCASSRDRVPNEQFFGPGTRLTVL.

The chain links TRBV25-1 to TRBJ2-7; D is unclear. Trimming shortened V by 2 bases and J by 2 bases, and 13 bases separated the two germline ends. The CDR3 length is 15 residues. CDR1 is MGHDK and CDR2 is SYGVNS in the germline V gene. The CDR3 nucleotides are TGTGCCAGCAGTGAAGAGTTGGGCGCGGCCTACGAGCAGTACTTC. It specifies CASSEELGAAYEQYF.

This clonotype was seen a few times. This clone may be a read error of a much larger clone one base away. The gene calls are TRBV11-2 and TRBJ2-7; D may be TRBD2 (6 bases). The CDR3 is made up of 14 amino acids. Trimming removed 8 bases at V and 7 bases at J, with 21 bases between. CDR1 and CDR2 from the germline V gene are SGHAT and FQNNGV. This CDR3 is CASLQAGPGNEQYF. CDR3 nucleotide sequence: TGTGCCAGCCTTCAAGCGGGCCCTGGGAATGAGCAGTACTTC.

The rearrangement uses TRBV20-1 and TRBJ2-1; 8 bases map to TRBD2. V lost 0 bases, J lost 4 bases, and 8 bases stayed unmatched. Germline assignment: CDR1 DFQATT and CDR2 SNEGSKA (reference sequence). The CDR3 totals 16 residues. CDR3 nucleotide sequence: TGCAGTGCTAGAGACGACGGAGCGGGGGCTTACAATGAGCAGTTCTTC. Translating gives CSARDDGAGAYNEQFF.

This chain uses TRBV6-2 or TRBV6-3 with TRBJ2-3; 11 bases are a match to TRBD1. The ends lost 5 bases at V and 5 bases at J; junction bases unmatched: 9. Germline CDR1 is MNHEY and CDR2 is SVGEGT. The CDR3 totals 16 residues. Written as DNA, the CDR3 is TGTGCCAGCAGTACCTCACGGACAGGGGGCGAAGATACGCAGTATTTT. Its protein product is CASSTSRTGGEDTQYF.

This chain joins TRBV6-1 and TRBJ2-4; D is unclear. Per the germline V gene, CDR1 is MNHNS and CDR2 is SASEGT. V was clipped by 1 base and J by 0 bases, with 10 bases between them. The CDR3 has 16 residues. The CDR3 loop is CASSEDSGLAKNIQYF. The CDR3 bases are TGTGCCAGCAGTGAAGATTCAGGCCTAGCCAAAAACATTCAGTACTTC.

The chain employs TRBV4-1 and TRBJ2-7; no firm D call. Looked up from germline, CDR1 is MGHRA and CDR2 is YSYEKL. Trimming stripped 1 base from V and 4 bases from J, with 11 bases between. The CDR3 runs to 14 residues. The CDR3 loop reads CASSQVSLPYEQYF. The CDR3 DNA reads TGCGCCAGCAGCCAAGTCAGCCTGCCATACGAGCAGTACTTC.

The rearrangement joins TRBV20-1 to TRBJ2-4; 14 bases are shared with TRBD2. The DNA end favors TRBJ2-7, so the J call may be wrong. The CDR3 has 16 residues. Germline V CDR1 and CDR2: DFQATT, SNEGSKA (reference sequence). CDR3 loop: CSARERTSGGYYEQYF. The CDR3 DNA is TGCAGTGCTAGAGAAAGGACTAGCGGGGGGTACTACGAGCAGTACTTC.

V gene TRBV29-1 combines with J gene TRBJ1-4; D not certain. Trimming shortened V by 6 bases and J by 3 bases, and 11 bases separated the two germline ends. This CDR3 is 13 amino acids long. The germline gives CDR1 SQVTM, CDR2 ANQGSEA. CDR3 protein: CSVSRSPNEKLFF. The CDR3 bases are TGCAGCGTATCCAGGTCGCCTAATGAAAAACTGTTTTTT.

This clonotype appeared once. The chain has TRBV4-1 and TRBJ2-1; D is perhaps TRBD1 (6 bases). This CDR3 comprises 17 residues. Per germline, CDR1 MGHRA and CDR2 YSYEKL. Trimming pared 5 bases from V and 0 bases from J, leaving 17 bases between. This CDR3 is CASSKGQGFSSYNEQFF. The CDR3 DNA reads as TGCGCCAGCAGCAAGGGGCAGGGGTTTAGCTCCTACAATGAGCAGTTCTTC.

The chain is built from TRBV20-1 and TRBJ2-2; D is possibly TRBD2 (7 bases). The CDR3 is 14 residues long. Trimming left V 6 bases short and J 2 bases short, with 13 bases between. Germline-derived CDR1 and CDR2 are DFQATT and SNEGSKA (reference sequence). The CDR3 is CSAFRGGNTGELFF. In nucleotides, the CDR3 is TGCAGTGCCTTTAGGGGGGGTAACACCGGGGAGCTGTTTTTT.

V gene TRBV5-1 combines with J gene TRBJ1-2; 7 positions agree with TRBD1. V lost 5 bases and J lost 1; bases outside the gene matches: 5. This CDR3 is 14 amino acids long. The germline V gene has CDR1 SGHRS and CDR2 YFSETQ. CDR3 DNA: TGCGCCAGCAGACAGGGGAATTTTAACTATGGCTACACCTTC. Its translation: CASRQGNFNYGYTF.

J is TRBJ2-3 and V is TRBV30, with 15 bases matching TRBD2. Germline trimming cut 4 bases from V and 5 bases from J; bases unmatched to any gene: 4. CDR3 length equals 15 residues. Germline V gives CDR1 GTSNPN, CDR2 SVGIG (reference sequence). For the CDR3, the DNA is TGTGCCTGGAATGGACTAGCGGGGGGGAAAGATACGCAGTATTTT. It specifies CAWNGLAGGKDTQYF.

This clonotype was counted only a few times. V and J are TRBV29-1 and TRBJ2-7; TRBD1 might be the D (5 bases). CDR3 size: 13 residues. Trimming pared 6 bases from V and 3 bases from J, leaving 15 bases between. Germline CDR1 is SQVTM and CDR2 is ANQGSEA. CDR3 loop: CSVQTDLSYEQYF. For the CDR3, the DNA is TGCAGCGTCCAGACAGACTTAAGCTACGAGCAGTACTTC.

This rearrangement joins TRBV18 to TRBJ2-7; D is perhaps TRBD1 (6 bases). This CDR3 comprises 14 residues. V was clipped by 5 bases and J by 2 bases, with 13 bases between them. Germline CDR1 KGHSH, CDR2 LQKENI. CDR3 amino acids: CASSAGTTTYEQYF. CDR3 coding DNA: TGTGCCAGCTCAGCCGGGACAACAACCTACGAGCAGTACTTC.

The chain uses TRBV5-1 and TRBJ2-1; TRBD2 aligns across 9 bases. CDR3 length equals 15 residues. CDR1 is SGHRS and CDR2 is YFSETQ in the germline V gene. Unmatched junction bases numbered 7, after V lost 3 bases and J lost 6 bases. Written as DNA, the CDR3 is TGCGCCAGCAGCTCAGATCCGGGACTAGCCAATGAGCAGTTCTTC. It specifies CASSSDPGLANEQFF.

The chain combines TRBV29-1 with TRBJ2-4, with D unclear. The J call may be wrong; the DNA end is better matched by TRBJ2-7. Germline V CDR1 and CDR2: SQVTM, ANQGSEA. The CDR3 runs to 13 residues. CDR3 in amino acids: CSAIRVGTYEQYF. For the CDR3, the DNA is TGCAGCGCAATTCGCGTCGGCACCTACGAGCAGTACTTC.

This clonotype has a count of ten or more. The chain carries TRBV7-2 and TRBJ2-7; tentatively, D is TRBD2 (5 bases). V was shortened by 3 bases and J by 2 bases, with 11 bases between the two germline ends. Germline values: CDR1 SGHTA, CDR2 FQGNSA. There are 14 residues in the CDR3. For the CDR3, the DNA is TGTGCCAGCAGCTTGGGCGGGTCGCCCTACGAGCAGTACTTC. Encoded protein: CASSLGGSPYEQYF.